Following are 17 T cell receptor beta chains from one sample sequenced in a study of CD8+ T cells in alopecia areata. Extraction of RNA preceded its reverse transcription into cDNA, which served as the sequencing template. This table comes from immunoSEQ multiplex PCR, and its TCRdb copy is limited to in-frame clones, with some not included. The sample contains 200,000 to 250,000 clones, about 64% of which appear only once. Treatment noted: oral pan-JAK inhibitor, 5-10 mg twice daily. Sample: CD4+ T cells sorted from blood, taken at week 4, from a patient treated with tofacitinib. The receptors stem from a human donor with alopecia areata.

The chain is built from TRBV30 and TRBJ1-2, with D tentatively TRBD1 (5 bases). The V end was cut by 3 bases, the J end by 5 bases, with 19 bases between. CDR1 and CDR2 (germline): GTSNPN, SVGIG (reference sequence). This CDR3 region has 15 residues. DNA of the CDR3: TGTGCCTGGAGATCGGGGACCCGAACTATTTATGGCTACACCTTC. It is translated as CAWRSGTRTIYGYTF.

The chain links TRBV12-2 to TRBJ1-1. TRBV12-2 is a listed pseudogene. This CDR3 has 11 residues. CDR3 nucleotide sequence: TGTGCAAGTCGCTGGAGGGGGGAAGCTTTCTTT. Its protein product is CASRWRGEAFF.

The count of this clone is one. The chain joins TRBV7-2 to TRBJ1-6; 8 positions agree with TRBD1. Per the germline V gene, CDR1 is SGHTA and CDR2 is FQGNSA. CDR3 size: 15 residues. J lost 9 bases, V lost 5 bases, and 9 bases had no gene match. The CDR3 protein is CASSPGQGLFSPLHF. The CDR3 nucleotides are TGTGCCAGCAGCCCAGGACAGGGCCTTTTTTCACCCCTCCACTTT.

The V gene is TRBV5-6, the J gene TRBJ1-6; D not resolved. Trimming shortened V by 4 bases and J by 14 bases, and 19 bases separated the two germline ends. The length of the CDR3 is 14 residues. Germline V gene sequence: CDR1 SGHDT, CDR2 YYEEEE. The CDR3 bases are TGTGCCAGCAGCCCCGGACCGGAGAAGGTGACCCTCCACTTT. It yields the protein CASSPGPEKVTLHF.

This clone was recorded once. Different DNA sequences within this sample yield the same CDR3. This sequence joins TRBV7-9 and TRBJ2-7, with D possibly matching TRBD2 (5 bases). V was clipped by 3 bases and J by 2 bases, with 11 bases between them. This CDR3 comprises 14 residues. Looked up from germline, CDR1 is SEHNR and CDR2 is FQNEAQ (reference sequence). CDR3 sequence: CASSLAAGAYEQYF. The CDR3 nucleotides read TGTGCCAGCAGCTTGGCCGCCGGGGCCTACGAGCAGTACTTC.

The chain employs TRBV5-1 and TRBJ1-2, with D uncertain. This CDR3 has 13 residues. Germline V gene lookup returns CDR1 SGHRS and CDR2 YFSETQ. V was shortened by 4 bases and J by 8 bases, with 15 bases between the two germline ends. In DNA form, the CDR3 reads TGCGCCAGCAGCGCCGACCGGGATGGAGGCTACACCTTC. It translates to CASSADRDGGYTF.

The chain joins TRBV18 to TRBJ1-6; D gene unclear. CDR1 is KGHSH and CDR2 is LQKENI in the germline V gene. This CDR3 region has 15 residues. The germline V and J ends were trimmed by 2 bases and 7 bases, with 12 bases remaining between them. Written as DNA, the CDR3 is TGTGCCAGCTCACCAGGGTCGCAAGAGAATTCACCCCTCCACTTT. This sequence encodes CASSPGSQENSPLHF.

This clone was recorded only once. V gene TRBV29-1 combines with J gene TRBJ2-5; D gene unclear. V was pared by 1 base and J by 3 bases, with 3 bases between. The CDR3 covers 11 residues. The germline gives CDR1 SQVTM, CDR2 ANQGSEA. Here the CDR3 DNA reads TGCAGCGTTGAAGCTGAAGAGACCCAGTACTTC. It encodes CSVEAEETQYF.

This clone was seen a few times. The chain has TRBV5-1 and TRBJ2-6; no definite D call. The CDR3 sequence is 14 residues long. V lost 4 bases, J lost 0 bases, and 5 bases lay in between. CDR1 and CDR2 from the germline V gene are SGHRS and YFSETQ. Here the CDR3 DNA reads TGCGCCAGCAGCGCAGGCTCTGGGGCCAACGTCCTGACTTTC. It yields the protein CASSAGSGANVLTF.

J is TRBJ1-4 and V is TRBV29-1, with D perhaps matching TRBD1 (6 bases). V shed 4 bases and J shed 4 bases, with 13 bases lying between them. This CDR3 is 14 amino acids long. CDR1 is SQVTM, CDR2 ANQGSEA, per germline. The DNA of the CDR3 is TGCAGCGTTGTAGCGGGACAAGTTAATGAAAAACTGTTTTTT. Its translation is CSVVAGQVNEKLFF.

The V and J genes are TRBV30 and TRBJ1-6, with D unclear. This CDR3 contains 14 residues. Trimming left V 0 bases short and J 10 bases short, with 13 bases between. The germline CDR1 and CDR2 sequences are GTSNPN and SVGIG (reference sequence). CDR3 nucleotides: TGTGCCTGGAGTGTGTTGGACGTCGACTCACCCCTCCACTTT. Translation: CAWSVLDVDSPLHF.

Concerning this clone: This could be a read error, since a much larger clone is one nucleotide away. The chain joins TRBV7-8 to TRBJ2-7; D unresolved. CDR1 is SGHVS, CDR2 FQNEAQ, per germline. The CDR3 contains 12 residues. V was trimmed by 0 bases and J by 2 bases, leaving 2 bases between them. The CDR3 spells CASSLAAYEQYF. CDR3 DNA: TGTGCCAGCAGCTTAGCGGCCTACGAGCAGTACTTC.

This chain links TRBV30 with TRBJ1-4; D unclear. The CDR3 length is 12 residues. The V end was cut by 3 bases, the J end by 12 bases, with 14 bases between. The V gene's germline CDR1 is GTSNPN and CDR2 SVGIG (reference sequence). CDR3: CAWSLLQRELFF. In nucleotides, the CDR3 is TGTGCCTGGAGCCTCTTGCAGCGAGAACTGTTTTTT.

The chain carries TRBV19 and TRBJ2-6, with D tentatively TRBD1 (6 bases). The V gene's germline CDR1 is LNHDA and CDR2 SQIVND (reference sequence). CDR3 size: 17 residues. V lost 5 bases and J lost 0, with 14 bases in between. CDR3 loop: CASSLSGTTSGANVLTF. In nucleotides, the CDR3 is TGTGCCAGTAGTCTATCCGGGACAACCTCTGGGGCCAACGTCCTGACTTTC. Based on the CDR3 plus reference TRBV19 and TRBJ2-6, the full variable domain is DGGITQSPKYLFRKEGQNVTLSCEQNLNHDAMYWYRQDPGQGLRLIYYSQIVNDFQKGDIAEGYSVSREKKESFPLTVTSAQKNPTAFYLCASSLSGTTSGANVLTFGAGSRLTVL.

The chain has TRBV29-1 and TRBJ2-3; no clear D gene. The germline V gene has CDR1 SQVTM and CDR2 ANQGSEA. The CDR3 consists of 11 residues. Trimming took off 8 bases at V and 3 bases at J, with 9 bases between the two ends. Here the CDR3 DNA reads TGCAGCTTGAGTAGAACAGATACGCAGTATTTT. It codes for CSLSRTDTQYF.

This clone was picked up a small number of times. The J gene is TRBJ1-1, the V gene TRBV9; D gene ambiguous. The CDR3 loop spans 14 amino acids. Germline V gene lookup returns CDR1 SGDLS and CDR2 YYNGEE. V gave up 3 bases and J gave up 1 base, with 10 bases separating them. The CDR3 here is CASSAGNTNTEAFF. For the CDR3, the DNA is TGTGCCAGCAGCGCCGGGAATACGAACACTGAAGCTTTCTTT.

The J gene is TRBJ2-5, the V gene TRBV18, with 8 bases that match TRBD1. V gave up 3 bases and J gave up 5 bases; unmatched junction bases: 8. This CDR3 spans 15 amino acids. Germline assignment: CDR1 KGHSH and CDR2 LQKENI. This chain's CDR3 is CASSPNQGAAETQYF. CDR3 DNA: TGTGCCAGCTCACCTAATCAGGGGGCGGCGGAGACCCAGTACTTC.